The 5 T cell receptor beta chains listed next were all sequenced from one sample in a study of neurological immune-mediated disorders (dated by TCRdb to about 2019). The protocol used for the library was 5' RACE. Reads for this sample came from an Illumina HiSeq 2500. TCRdb reprocessed the public reads (quality trimming at Q25 with fastp, clone calling with MiXCR) and kept in-frame beta chains. Each record represents a unique CDR3 protein, reported with the most common genes and DNA among its rows. The sample records 53,000 or so distinct CDR3 sequences, about 13% of which are singletons. The ten most abundant clones make up roughly 10% of the sample. Sequenced sample: PBMCs. These receptor sequences come from a woman aged 55-70 years with HTLV-1-associated myelopathy (HAM/TSP).

This clonotype was observed many times. The chain combines TRBV7-6 with TRBJ1-5; 8 bases match TRBD1. There are 19 residues in the CDR3. Germline-derived CDR1 and CDR2 are SGHVS and FNYEAQ. Losses at the gene ends were 3 bases for V and 4 bases for J; bases not matched to a gene: 17. The CDR3 is CASSFDPAAGGKINQPQHF. The DNA of the CDR3 is TGTGCCAGCAGCTTCGACCCCGCGGCAGGGGGCAAGATAAATCAGCCCCAGCATTTT.

This clonotype was detected ten times or more. The rearrangement uses TRBV20-1 and TRBJ2-4; 14 bases map to TRBD2. The CDR3 sequence is 16 residues long. The V and J ends lost 5 bases and 6 bases, in that order; junction bases with no gene match: 9. Germline CDR1 and CDR2: DFQATT and SNEGSKA (reference sequence). CDR3 DNA sequence: TGCAGTGCTCAGGGACTAGCGGGAGTGGGGGGAAACATTCAGTACTTC. Translated, it gives CSAQGLAGVGGNIQYF.

This clonotype was detected ten times or more. The rearrangement joins TRBV28 to TRBJ2-7; the match to TRBD1 covers 7 bases. Per the germline V gene, CDR1 is MDHEN and CDR2 is SYDVKM. The V segment lost 3 bases and the J segment 7 bases; nucleotides outside the gene matches: 6. The CDR3 totals 13 residues. CDR3 residues: CASSLGQPLEQYF. In DNA form, the CDR3 reads TGTGCCAGCAGTTTGGGACAGCCGCTTGAGCAGTACTTC.

This clonotype occurred many times. CDR3 amino acids: CASRTGGSYTGELFF. CDR3 DNA: TGCGCCAGCAGGACAGGGGGCTCGTATACCGGGGAGCTGTTTTTT. The chain combines TRBV5-1 with TRBJ2-2, with TRBD1 matching 10 bases. The CDR3 sequence is 15 residues long. Germline assignment: CDR1 SGHRS and CDR2 YFSETQ. The trim removed 5 bases at V and 5 bases at J, leaving 6 bases unmatched.

This clonotype was counted at least ten times. V usage is TRBV29-1 and J usage is TRBJ1-2, with unresolved D. V lost 2 bases and J 7 bases, leaving 14 bases between the germline ends. This CDR3 contains 13 residues. Germline V CDR1 and CDR2: SQVTM, ANQGSEA. The CDR3 sequence: CSVELEGTSGYTF. DNA for the CDR3: TGCAGCGTTGAACTCGAGGGTACAAGTGGCTACACCTTC.